These 26 T cell receptor beta chains originate from one sample sequenced in a study of blood T cell repertoires in COVID-19. Using immunoSEQ multiplex PCR, the repertoire was profiled, and TCRdb retains in-frame clones only, with some absent. The sample holds around 200,000 clones; 70% to 90% are singletons and the top ten take about 20%. The sequencing sample was made of peripheral blood. Receptors originate from a man aged 70-80 years with active or convalescent COVID-19.

The rearrangement uses TRBV14 and TRBJ1-3; D perhaps matches TRBD1 (5 bases). The germline gives CDR1 SGHDN, CDR2 FVKESK. The CDR3 loop spans 14 amino acids. Trimming cost V 4 bases and J 0 bases, with 7 bases left between them. The CDR3 DNA reads as TGTGCCAGCAGCCGACAGAGCTCTGGAAACACCATATATTTT. This gives the protein CASSRQSSGNTIYF.

This chain uses TRBV4-3 with TRBJ1-6; the match to TRBD1 covers 9 bases. The CDR3 runs 15 residues. Losses at the gene ends were 2 bases for V and 10 bases for J; bases not matched to a gene: 6. Germline V gene data show CDR1 as LGHNA and CDR2 as YSLEER. CDR3 DNA: TGCGCCAGCAGCCAATCGTGGACAGGGGACTCACCCCTCCACTTT. Translated, it gives CASSQSWTGDSPLHF.

V and J are TRBV30 and TRBJ1-6; TRBD1 matches at 7 bases. Germline trimming cut 3 bases from V and 10 bases from J; bases unmatched to any gene: 6. Germline loops: CDR1 GTSNPN, CDR2 SVGIG (reference sequence). The CDR3 extends over 13 amino acids. The CDR3 nucleotides are TGTGCCTGGAGCCGGGACAGTAGGTCACCCCTCCACTTT. Amino acid sequence: CAWSRDSRSPLHF.

The V and J genes are TRBV27 and TRBJ2-1, with D possibly TRBD2 on 5 matching bases. The germline V gene encodes CDR1 MNHEY and CDR2 SMNVEV (reference sequence). CDR3 length equals 13 residues. V was clipped by 3 bases and J by 4 bases, with 7 bases between them. The DNA for the CDR3 is TGTGCCAGCAGTTTCCGGACTTACAATGAGCAGTTCTTC. Translated, it gives CASSFRTYNEQFF.

V and J are TRBV5-1 and TRBJ1-1; D remains unclear. Germline CDR1 is SGHRS and CDR2 is YFSETQ. The CDR3 sequence is 14 residues long. Trimming took 0 bases from V and 1 from J, leaving 7 bases between them. The CDR3 loop reads CASSLDTGNTEAFF. CDR3 bases: TGCGCCAGCAGCTTGGACACGGGGAACACTGAAGCTTTCTTT. Supplemented by reference TRBV5-1 and TRBJ1-1, the full variable domain reads KAGVTQTPRYLIKTRGQQVTLSCSPISGHRSVSWYQQTPGQGLQFLFEYFSETQRNKGNFPGRFSGRQFSNSRSEMNVSTLELGDSALYLCASSLDTGNTEAFFGQGTRLTVV.

The rearrangement joins TRBV7-3 to TRBJ1-2; D ambiguous. CDR1 and CDR2 (germline): SGHTA, FQGTGA. The germline V and J ends were trimmed by 2 bases and 3 bases, with 13 bases remaining between them. The CDR3 runs to 15 residues. CDR3 DNA: TGTGCCAGCAGCTTAGGTCGGGTTAGTGACTATGGCTACACCTTC. Encoded protein: CASSLGRVSDYGYTF.

The CDR3 is CASSETGRVETEAFF. CDR3 bases: TGTGCCAGCAGTGAGACCGGGCGGGTAGAGACTGAAGCTTTCTTT. The chain recombines TRBV2 with TRBJ1-1, with D unclear. CDR3 size: 15 residues. Trimming took 3 bases from V and 5 from J, leaving 16 bases between them. Looked up from germline, CDR1 is SNHLY and CDR2 is FYNNEI.

The sample holds many counts of this clone. This specimen includes other DNA sequences encoding the same CDR3. The V call is TRBV12-3 or TRBV12-4, the J call TRBJ2-7; weak D call: TRBD2 (5 bases). The CDR3 has 13 residues. V was shortened by 3 bases and J by 2 bases, with 8 bases between the two germline ends. The CDR3 coding sequence is TGTGCCAGCAGTTTGCTCGGGGCCTACGAGCAGTACTTC. Protein: CASSLLGAYEQYF.

The V gene is TRBV13, the J gene TRBJ2-4, with 8 positions matching TRBD1. After removal of 6 bases from V and 0 bases from J, the junction contained 4 bases not matched to a gene. Germline values: CDR1 PRHDT, CDR2 FYEKMQ (reference sequence). The length of the CDR3 is 15 residues. The CDR3 region has the DNA TGTGCCAGCAGGGGGACAGGTCTAGCCAAAAACATTCAGTACTTC. Translated: CASRGTGLAKNIQYF.

CDR3 loop: CAWSTGTGRYEQYF. CDR3 coding DNA: TGTGCCTGGAGCACTGGGACAGGGCGATACGAGCAGTACTTC. The chain couples TRBV30 to TRBJ2-7; 9 positions match TRBD1. J gave up 4 bases and V 3 bases, and 7 bases lay outside the gene matches. Germline CDR1 and CDR2: GTSNPN and SVGIG (reference sequence). The length of the CDR3 is 14 residues.

The chain is built from TRBV5-1 and TRBJ2-1; 7 bases line up with TRBD2. The length of the CDR3 is 15 residues. Germline CDR1 SGHRS, CDR2 YFSETQ. Unmatched junction bases numbered 5, after V lost 0 bases and J lost 5 bases. Here the CDR3 DNA reads TGCGCCAGCAGCTTGGTCGGGCTAGCGGACAATGAGCAGTTCTTC. Translated: CASSLVGLADNEQFF.

This chain joins TRBV11-2 and TRBJ1-2, with D possibly matching TRBD1 (6 bases). Germline lookup yields CDR1 SGHAT and CDR2 FQNNGV. The CDR3 loop spans 13 amino acids. V lost 8 bases to trimming and J lost 4 bases, with 14 bases between them. The CDR3 sequence: CASGGGHGYGYTF. CDR3 sequence (DNA): TGTGCCAGCGGGGGGGGGCATGGCTATGGCTACACCTTC.

This chain joins TRBV5-4 and TRBJ2-5; D might be TRBD1 (6 bases). The CDR3 is made up of 16 amino acids. Trimming left V 4 bases short and J 1 base short, with 17 bases between. Germline CDR1 reads SGHNT; CDR2 reads YYREEE (reference sequence). The CDR3: CASSRDTGAVQETQYF. In nucleotides, the CDR3 is TGTGCCAGCAGCCGGGACACCGGGGCCGTCCAAGAGACCCAGTACTTC.

This clone occurred once. The rearrangement links TRBV7-7 to TRBJ2-7; tentatively, D is TRBD2 (5 bases). The CDR3 contains 15 residues. V was pared by 0 bases and J by 4 bases, with 13 bases between. The germline CDR1 and CDR2 sequences are SSHAT and FNYEAQ (reference sequence). CDR3 in amino acids: CASSLAAGGSYEQYF. CDR3 nucleotide sequence: TGTGCCAGCAGCTTAGCTGCAGGAGGATCGTACGAGCAGTACTTC.

This chain links TRBV7-9 with TRBJ1-1; D is unresolved. CDR3 length equals 16 residues. The V gene's germline CDR1 is SEHNR and CDR2 FQNEAQ (reference sequence). The V end was cut by 1 base, the J end by 3 bases, with 15 bases between. CDR3 sequence reads: CASSLGRWEEDTEAFF. CDR3 nucleotide sequence: TGTGCCAGCAGCTTAGGTAGATGGGAGGAGGACACTGAAGCTTTCTTT.

The V gene is TRBV7-9, the J gene TRBJ2-5; D gene unclear. The V gene lost 4 bases and the J gene lost 9 bases, with 9 bases spanning the gap. CDR3 length equals 11 residues. Germline V gene lookup returns CDR1 SEHNR and CDR2 FQNEAQ (reference sequence). CDR3 DNA sequence: TGTGCCAGCAGCTGGGTCGGAGCCCAGTACTTC. Its translation is CASSWVGAQYF.

The CDR3 protein is CASSLGGGQGRGANTEAFF. The CDR3 DNA reads TGTGCCAGCAGCTTGGGTGGAGGACAGGGCCGGGGTGCGAACACTGAAGCTTTCTTT. This chain uses TRBV5-4 with TRBJ1-1; 8 bases are a match to TRBD1. Germline V gene sequence: CDR1 SGHNT, CDR2 YYREEE (reference sequence). This CDR3 has 19 amino acids. Germline trimming cut 0 bases from V and 1 base from J; bases unmatched to any gene: 14.

This chain connects TRBV5-4 to TRBJ2-5, with TRBD1 identical over 12 bases. The CDR3 consists of 15 residues. V gave up 6 bases and J gave up 5 bases; unmatched junction bases: 8. Per germline, CDR1 SGHNT and CDR2 YYREEE (reference sequence). The chain's CDR3 is CASTPSGTGGETQYF. CDR3 nucleotide sequence: TGTGCCAGCACCCCATCCGGGACAGGGGGCGAGACCCAGTACTTC.

This chain joins TRBV19 and TRBJ1-4, with TRBD1 matching over 7 bases. Per the germline V gene, CDR1 is LNHDA and CDR2 is SQIVND (reference sequence). The CDR3 contains 16 residues. V lost 6 bases and J lost 5; bases outside the gene matches: 12. CDR3: CASSHSRDSRNEKLFF. As DNA, the CDR3 is TGTGCCAGTAGCCACTCCCGGGACAGCCGAAATGAAAAACTGTTTTTT.

This chain connects TRBV5-8 to TRBJ2-3; 15 positions match TRBD2. V lost 4 bases to trimming and J lost 4 bases; unmatched junction nucleotides: 7. Germline CDR1 SGHTS, CDR2 YDEGEE. The CDR3 is 17 amino acids. CDR3 DNA sequence: TGTGCCAGCAGCCTATCCGGACTAGCGGGGGGGCCAGATACGCAGTATTTT. Protein sequence: CASSLSGLAGGPDTQYF. The variable domain in full, with the rest retrieved from reference TRBV5-8 and TRBJ2-3, is EAGVTQSPTHLIKTRGQQATLRCSPISGHTSVYWYQQALGLGLQFLLWYDEGEERNRGNFPPRFSGRQFPNYSSELNVNALELEDSALYLCASSLSGLAGGPDTQYFGPGTRLTVL.

V usage is TRBV7-9 and J usage is TRBJ1-6; D not resolved. CDR1 is SEHNR, CDR2 FQNEAQ, per germline (reference sequence). The CDR3 is 14 residues long. Trimming pared 4 bases from V and 5 bases from J, leaving 9 bases between. The DNA for the CDR3 is TGTGCCAGCAGCTGGGTGGGCAATAATTCACCCCTCCACTTT. Translation: CASSWVGNNSPLHF. The variable domain in full, completed from reference TRBV7-9 and TRBJ1-6, reads DTGVSQNPRHKITKRGQNVTFRCDPISEHNRLYWYRQTLGQGPEFLTYFQNEAQLEKSRLLSDRFSAERPKGSFSTLEIQRTEQGDSAMYLCASSWVGNNSPLHFGNGTRLTVT.

V usage is TRBV11-2 and J usage is TRBJ1-6; possibly TRBD1 for D (5 bases). The ends were cut back, 3 bases at V and 9 bases at J, with 12 bases in the middle. The CDR3 loop spans 14 amino acids. Per the germline V gene, CDR1 is SGHAT and CDR2 is FQNNGV. Here the CDR3 reads CASSLVQGSSPLHF. Written as DNA, the CDR3 is TGTGCCAGCAGCTTGGTGCAGGGATCTTCACCCCTCCACTTT.

The genes are TRBV27 and TRBJ1-2, with D possibly TRBD1 on 5 matching bases. The CDR3 contains 14 residues. Trimming took off 5 bases at V and 8 bases at J, with 18 bases between the two ends. CDR1 is MNHEY, CDR2 SMNVEV, per germline (reference sequence). CDR3: CASSPEWGVRGYTF. CDR3 bases: TGTGCCAGCAGTCCAGAGTGGGGGGTAAGGGGCTACACCTTC.

The chain has TRBV5-1 and TRBJ1-4, with D perhaps matching TRBD1 (6 bases). Germline CDR1 is SGHRS and CDR2 is YFSETQ. With 2 bases removed from V and 7 bases from J, the gap between germline ends came to 15 bases. The CDR3 loop spans 15 amino acids. CDR3 residues: CASSFGGRVVEKLFF. The CDR3 DNA is TGCGCCAGCAGCTTCGGGGGGCGCGTCGTTGAAAAACTGTTTTTT.

To note about this clone: One junction end disagrees with the germline gene, perhaps due to a read error. The chain recombines TRBV4-1 with TRBJ2-7; a possible D gene is TRBD1 (7 bases). The CDR3 consists of 13 residues. CDR1 MGHRA and CDR2 YSYEKL come from the germline V gene. DNA of the CDR3: TGCGCCAGCAGCCAATATCTCACAGGGGACTGCGACTTC. This codes for CASSQYLTGDCDF.

The rearrangement links TRBV5-5 to TRBJ1-6, with D uncertain. Germline V gives CDR1 SGHKS, CDR2 YYEKEE (reference sequence). This CDR3 region has 14 residues. Between the trimmed V and J ends, which lost 1 base and 6 bases, there was a span of 8 bases. CDR3 DNA: TGTGCCAGCAGCTTGTCTGGCGGTAATTCACCCCTCCACTTT. The encoded protein is CASSLSGGNSPLHF.